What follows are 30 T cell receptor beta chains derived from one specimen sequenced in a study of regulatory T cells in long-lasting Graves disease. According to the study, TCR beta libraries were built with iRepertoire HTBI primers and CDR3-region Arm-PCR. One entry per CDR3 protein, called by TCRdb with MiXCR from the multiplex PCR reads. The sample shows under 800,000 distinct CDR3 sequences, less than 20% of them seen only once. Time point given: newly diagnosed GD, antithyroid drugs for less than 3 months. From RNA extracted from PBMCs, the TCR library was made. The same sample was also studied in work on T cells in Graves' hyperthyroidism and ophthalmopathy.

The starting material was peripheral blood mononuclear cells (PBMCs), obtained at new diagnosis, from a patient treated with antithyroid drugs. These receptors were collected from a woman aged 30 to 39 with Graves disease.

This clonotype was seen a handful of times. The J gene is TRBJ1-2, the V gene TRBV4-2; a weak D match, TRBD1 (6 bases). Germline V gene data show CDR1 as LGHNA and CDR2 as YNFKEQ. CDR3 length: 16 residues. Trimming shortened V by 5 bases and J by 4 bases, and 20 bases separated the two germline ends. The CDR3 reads CASSYSSGTNSYGYTF. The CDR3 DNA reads TGTGCCAGCAGCTACTCCTCCGGGACAAACAGCTATGGCTACACCTTC.

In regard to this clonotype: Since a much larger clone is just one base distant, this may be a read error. CDR3 residues: CVSSYSLTSRVGETQYF. The CDR3 region has the DNA TGTGTCAGCAGTTACTCTCTGACTAGCCGCGTCGGAGAGACCCAGTACTTC. The gene calls are TRBV6-2 or TRBV6-3 and TRBJ2-5, with TRBD2 matching 7 bases. Germline assignment: CDR1 MNHEY and CDR2 SVGEGT. The CDR3 length is 17 residues.

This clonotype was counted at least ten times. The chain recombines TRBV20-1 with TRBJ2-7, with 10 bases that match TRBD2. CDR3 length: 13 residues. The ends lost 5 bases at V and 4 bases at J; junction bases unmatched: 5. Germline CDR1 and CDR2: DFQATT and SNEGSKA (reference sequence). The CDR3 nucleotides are TGCAGTGCTCCCACAGCGGGAGGGTACGAGCAGTACTTC. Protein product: CSAPTAGGYEQYF.

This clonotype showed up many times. The DNA for the CDR3 is TGTGCCAGCAGTATCCGGGACAGGGTCCTCCCGGAGCCCCAGCATTTT. Translating gives CASSIRDRVLPEPQHF. J is TRBJ1-5 and V is TRBV11-2, with TRBD1 matching 9 bases. Looked up from germline, CDR1 is SGHAT and CDR2 is FQNNGV. V shed 6 bases and J 8 bases; nucleotides not matched to a gene: 14. This CDR3 region has 16 residues.

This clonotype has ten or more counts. In nucleotides, the CDR3 is TGTGCCAGCCGACTCCGAGGACAGGGGGAATACAATGAGCAGTTCTTC. Its protein is CASRLRGQGEYNEQFF. The chain links TRBV28 to TRBJ2-1, with 10 bases lining up with TRBD1. The junction had 11 bases not matched to a gene; V was cut back by 8 bases and J by 4 bases. This CDR3 contains 16 residues. Per the germline V gene, CDR1 is MDHEN and CDR2 is SYDVKM.

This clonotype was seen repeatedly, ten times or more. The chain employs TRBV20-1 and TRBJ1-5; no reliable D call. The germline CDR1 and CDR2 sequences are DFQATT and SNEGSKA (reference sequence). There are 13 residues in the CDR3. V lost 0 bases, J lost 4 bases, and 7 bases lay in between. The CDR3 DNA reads TGCAGTGCTAGAGATCCCCCAAATCAGCCCCAGCATTTT. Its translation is CSARDPPNQPQHF.

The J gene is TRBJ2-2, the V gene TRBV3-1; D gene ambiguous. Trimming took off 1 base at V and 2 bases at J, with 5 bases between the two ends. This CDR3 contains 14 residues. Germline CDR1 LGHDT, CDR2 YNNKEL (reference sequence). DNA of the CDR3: TGTGCCAGCAGCCAAGTTCTAAACACCGGGGAGCTGTTTTTT. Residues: CASSQVLNTGELFF.

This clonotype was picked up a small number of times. In DNA, the CDR3 is TGTGCCAGCAGCCAATCAATAGGGGGCGGAGATACGCAGTATTTT. This gives the protein CASSQSIGGGDTQYF. The chain couples TRBV3-1 to TRBJ2-3; 7 bases align to TRBD1. The junction had 7 bases not matched to a gene; V was cut back by 2 bases and J by 5 bases. There are 15 residues in the CDR3. Germline V gives CDR1 LGHDT, CDR2 YNNKEL (reference sequence).

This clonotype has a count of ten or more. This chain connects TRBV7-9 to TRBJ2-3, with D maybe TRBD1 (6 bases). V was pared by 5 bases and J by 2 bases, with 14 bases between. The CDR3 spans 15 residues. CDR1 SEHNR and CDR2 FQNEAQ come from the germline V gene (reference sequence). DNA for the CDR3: TGTGCCAGCAGCACCGGACAGAGTGTCACAGATACGCAGTATTTT. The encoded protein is CASSTGQSVTDTQYF.

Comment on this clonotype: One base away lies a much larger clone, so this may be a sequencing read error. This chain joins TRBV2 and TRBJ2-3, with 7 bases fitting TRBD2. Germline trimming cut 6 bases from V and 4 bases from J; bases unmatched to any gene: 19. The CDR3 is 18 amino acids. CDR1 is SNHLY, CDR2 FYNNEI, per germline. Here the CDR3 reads CASRETGRGRADSDTQYF. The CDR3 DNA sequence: TGTGCCAGCAGAGAAACGGGGCGGGGGAGGGCCGATTCAGATACGCAGTATTTT.

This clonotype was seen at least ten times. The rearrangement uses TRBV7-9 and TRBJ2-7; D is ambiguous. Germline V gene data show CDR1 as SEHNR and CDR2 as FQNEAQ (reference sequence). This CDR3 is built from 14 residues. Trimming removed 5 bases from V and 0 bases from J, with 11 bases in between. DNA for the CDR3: TGTGCCAGCAGCCCGCCGTTAGGCTCCTACGAGCAGTACTTC. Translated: CASSPPLGSYEQYF.

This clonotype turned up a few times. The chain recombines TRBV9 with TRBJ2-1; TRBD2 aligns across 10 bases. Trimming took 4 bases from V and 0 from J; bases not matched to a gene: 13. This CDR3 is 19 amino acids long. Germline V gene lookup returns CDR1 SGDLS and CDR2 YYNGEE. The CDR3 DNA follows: TGTGCCAGCAGCCCGACGACCGGGACTAGCGACAGCTCCTACAATGAGCAGTTCTTC. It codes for CASSPTTGTSDSSYNEQFF.

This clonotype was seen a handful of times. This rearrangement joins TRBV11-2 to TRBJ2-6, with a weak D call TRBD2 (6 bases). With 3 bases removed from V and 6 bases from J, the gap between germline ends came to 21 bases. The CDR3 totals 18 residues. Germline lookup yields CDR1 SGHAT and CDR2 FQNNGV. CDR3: CASSFHRDLLFPANVLTF. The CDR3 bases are TGTGCCAGCAGCTTTCACCGGGACTTGCTTTTTCCGGCCAACGTCCTGACTTTC. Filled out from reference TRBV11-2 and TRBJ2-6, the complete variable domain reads EAGVAQSPRYKIIEKRQSVAFWCNPISGHATLYWYQQILGQGPKLLIQFQNNGVVDDSQLPKDRFSAERLKGVDSTLKIQPAKLEDSAVYLCASSFHRDLLFPANVLTFGAGSRLTVL.

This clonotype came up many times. The CDR3 nucleotides are TGTGCCAGCAGCGGTAGCGGGAGGATTGGTTTTGAGACCCAGTACTTC. Translating it yields CASSGSGRIGFETQYF. The V gene is TRBV9, the J gene TRBJ2-5; 10 bases are shared with TRBD2. V dropped 3 bases and J dropped 5; count of bases not matched to a gene: 10. Germline V gene sequence: CDR1 SGDLS, CDR2 YYNGEE. This CDR3 comprises 16 residues.

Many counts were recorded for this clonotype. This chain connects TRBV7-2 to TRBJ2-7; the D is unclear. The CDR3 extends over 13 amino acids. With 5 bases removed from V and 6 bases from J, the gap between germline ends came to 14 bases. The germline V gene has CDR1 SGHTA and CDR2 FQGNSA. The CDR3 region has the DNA TGTGCCAGCAGCGGCGCTTATTCGGTCGAGCAGTACTTC. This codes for CASSGAYSVEQYF. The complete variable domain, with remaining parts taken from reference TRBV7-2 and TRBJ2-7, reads GAGVSQSPSNKVTEKGKDVELRCDPISGHTALYWYRQSLGQGLEFLIYFQGNSAPDKSGLPSDRFSAERTGGSVSTLTIQRTQQEDSAVYLCASSGAYSVEQYFGPGTRLTVT.

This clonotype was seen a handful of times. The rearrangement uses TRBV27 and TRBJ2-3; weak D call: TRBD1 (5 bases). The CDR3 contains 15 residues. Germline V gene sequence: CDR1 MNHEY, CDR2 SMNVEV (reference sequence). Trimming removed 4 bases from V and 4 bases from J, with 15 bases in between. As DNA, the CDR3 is TGTGCCAGCAGTTACACAGGCGGTCGGTCAGATACGCAGTATTTT. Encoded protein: CASSYTGGRSDTQYF.

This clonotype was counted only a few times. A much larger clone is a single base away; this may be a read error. CDR3 loop: CATSPMNTEAFF. The CDR3 bases are TGTGCCACCAGCCCTATGAACACTGAAGCTTTCTTT. The J gene is TRBJ1-1, the V gene TRBV15; D is undetermined. V dropped 5 bases and J dropped 0 bases, with 4 bases sitting between them. This CDR3 has 12 amino acids. Germline assignment: CDR1 LNHNV and CDR2 YYDKDF (reference sequence).

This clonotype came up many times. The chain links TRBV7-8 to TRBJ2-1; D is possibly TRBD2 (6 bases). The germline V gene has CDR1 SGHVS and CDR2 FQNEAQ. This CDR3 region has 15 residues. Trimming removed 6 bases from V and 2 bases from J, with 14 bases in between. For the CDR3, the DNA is TGTGCCAGCAGTCGGAGGGCCGTAACCTACAATGAGCAGTTCTTC. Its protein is CASSRRAVTYNEQFF.

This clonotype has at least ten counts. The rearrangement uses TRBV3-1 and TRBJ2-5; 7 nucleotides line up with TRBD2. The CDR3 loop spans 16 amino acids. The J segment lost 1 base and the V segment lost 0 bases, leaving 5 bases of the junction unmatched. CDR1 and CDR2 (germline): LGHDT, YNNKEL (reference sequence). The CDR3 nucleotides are TGTGCCAGCAGCCAAGAGGTGCGGGAGCTCCAAGAGACCCAGTACTTC. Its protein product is CASSQEVRELQETQYF.

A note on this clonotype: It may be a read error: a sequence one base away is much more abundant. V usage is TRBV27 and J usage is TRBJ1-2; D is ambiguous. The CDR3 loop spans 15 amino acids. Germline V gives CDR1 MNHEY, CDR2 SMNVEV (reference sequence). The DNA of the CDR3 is TGTGCCAGCAGTTTGCGGCAGCCGACTAACCATGGCTACACCTTC. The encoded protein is CASSLRQPTNHGYTF.

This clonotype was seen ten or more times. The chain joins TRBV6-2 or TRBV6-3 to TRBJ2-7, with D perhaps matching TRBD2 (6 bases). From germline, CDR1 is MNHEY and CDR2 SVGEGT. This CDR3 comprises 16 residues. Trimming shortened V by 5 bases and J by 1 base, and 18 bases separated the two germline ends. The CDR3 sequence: CASSPLTGVRSYEQYF. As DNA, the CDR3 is TGTGCCAGCAGTCCCTTAACGGGAGTTAGATCCTACGAGCAGTACTTC.

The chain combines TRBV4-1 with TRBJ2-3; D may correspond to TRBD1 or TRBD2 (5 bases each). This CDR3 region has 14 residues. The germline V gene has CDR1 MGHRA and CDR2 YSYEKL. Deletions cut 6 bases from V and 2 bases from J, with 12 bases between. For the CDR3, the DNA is TGCGCCAGCAGATGGGGACGGCCCACAGATACGCAGTATTTT. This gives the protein CASRWGRPTDTQYF.

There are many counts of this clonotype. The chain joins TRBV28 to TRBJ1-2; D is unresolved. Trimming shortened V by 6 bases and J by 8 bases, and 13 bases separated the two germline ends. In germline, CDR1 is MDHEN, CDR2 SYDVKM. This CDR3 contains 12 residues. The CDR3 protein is CASSLIQSGYTF. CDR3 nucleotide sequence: TGTGCCAGCAGCCTCATACAGAGCGGCTACACCTTC.

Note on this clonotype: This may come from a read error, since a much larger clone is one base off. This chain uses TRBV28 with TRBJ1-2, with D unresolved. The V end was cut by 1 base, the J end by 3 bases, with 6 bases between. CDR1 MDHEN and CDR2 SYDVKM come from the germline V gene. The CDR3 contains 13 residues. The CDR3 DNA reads TGTGCCAGCAGTTTATCACAAGACTATGGCTACACCTTC. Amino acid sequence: CASSLSQDYGYTF.

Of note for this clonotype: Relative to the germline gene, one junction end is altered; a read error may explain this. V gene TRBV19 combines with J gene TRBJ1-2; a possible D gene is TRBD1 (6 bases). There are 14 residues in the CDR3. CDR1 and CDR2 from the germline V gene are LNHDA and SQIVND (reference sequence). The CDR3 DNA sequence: TGTGCCGGTAGTCGTCAGGGGAGTAGCTATGGCTACACCTTC. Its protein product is CAGSRQGSSYGYTF.

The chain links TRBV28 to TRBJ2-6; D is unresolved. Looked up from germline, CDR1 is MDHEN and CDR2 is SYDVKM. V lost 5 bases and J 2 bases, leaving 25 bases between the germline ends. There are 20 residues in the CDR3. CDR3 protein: CASSILPNEIWEAGANVLTF. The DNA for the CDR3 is TGTGCCAGCAGTATACTACCAAACGAAATCTGGGAAGCTGGGGCCAACGTCCTGACTTTC.

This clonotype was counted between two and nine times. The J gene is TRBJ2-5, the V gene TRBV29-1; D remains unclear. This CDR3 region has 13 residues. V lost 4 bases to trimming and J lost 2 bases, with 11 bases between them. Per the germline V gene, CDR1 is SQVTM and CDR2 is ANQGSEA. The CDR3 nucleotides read TGCAGCGTTGTTAGGACGCTGCAAGAGACCCAGTACTTC. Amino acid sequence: CSVVRTLQETQYF.

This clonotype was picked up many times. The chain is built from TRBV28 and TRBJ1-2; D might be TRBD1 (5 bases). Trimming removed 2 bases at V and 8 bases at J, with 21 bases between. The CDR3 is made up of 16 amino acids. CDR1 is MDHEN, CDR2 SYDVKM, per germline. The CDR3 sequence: CASSLAFWGGRNGYTF. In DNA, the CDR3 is TGTGCCAGCAGTTTAGCCTTTTGGGGGGGACGTAACGGCTACACCTTC.

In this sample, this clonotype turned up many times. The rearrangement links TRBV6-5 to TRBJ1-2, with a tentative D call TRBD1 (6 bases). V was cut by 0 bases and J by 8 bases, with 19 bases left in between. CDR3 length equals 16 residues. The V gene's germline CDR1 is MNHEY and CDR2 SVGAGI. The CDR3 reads CASSYSMLAPGAGYTF. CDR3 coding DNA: TGTGCCAGCAGTTACTCGATGCTAGCTCCGGGGGCCGGCTACACCTTC.

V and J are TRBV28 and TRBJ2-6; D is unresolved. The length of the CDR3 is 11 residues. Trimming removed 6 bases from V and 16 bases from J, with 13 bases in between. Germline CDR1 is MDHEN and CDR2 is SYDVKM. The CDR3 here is CASRSTLGLTF. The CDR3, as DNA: TGTGCCAGCAGGAGTACCTTAGGGCTGACTTTC.